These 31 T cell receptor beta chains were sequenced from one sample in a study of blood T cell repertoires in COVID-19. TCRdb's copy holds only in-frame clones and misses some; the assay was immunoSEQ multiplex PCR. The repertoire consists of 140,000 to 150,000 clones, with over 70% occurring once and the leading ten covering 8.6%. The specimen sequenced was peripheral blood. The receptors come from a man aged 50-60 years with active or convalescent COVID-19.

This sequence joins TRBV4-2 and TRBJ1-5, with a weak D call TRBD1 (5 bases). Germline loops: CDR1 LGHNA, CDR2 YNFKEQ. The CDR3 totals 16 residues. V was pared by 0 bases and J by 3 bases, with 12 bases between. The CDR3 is CASSQDAGTYNQPQHF. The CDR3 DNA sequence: TGTGCCAGCAGCCAAGATGCAGGGACTTACAATCAGCCCCAGCATTTT.

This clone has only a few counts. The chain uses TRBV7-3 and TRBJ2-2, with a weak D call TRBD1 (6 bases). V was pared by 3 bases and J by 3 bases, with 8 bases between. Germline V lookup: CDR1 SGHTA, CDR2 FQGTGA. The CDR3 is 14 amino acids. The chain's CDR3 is CASSFGTHTGELFF. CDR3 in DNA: TGTGCCAGCAGCTTCGGGACACACACCGGGGAGCTGTTTTTT.

CDR3 protein: CASSFPESNPPYEQYF. The CDR3 DNA is TGTGCCAGCAGTTTCCCCGAGTCAAATCCCCCCTACGAGCAGTACTTC. The rearrangement links TRBV28 to TRBJ2-7; D is uncertain. The CDR3 is 16 residues long. V lost 3 bases, J lost 2 bases, and 17 bases lay in between. In germline, CDR1 is MDHEN, CDR2 SYDVKM.

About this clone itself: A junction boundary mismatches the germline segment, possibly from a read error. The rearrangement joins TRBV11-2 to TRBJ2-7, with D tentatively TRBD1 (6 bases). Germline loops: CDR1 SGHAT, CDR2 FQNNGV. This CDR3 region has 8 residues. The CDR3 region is CASSPDSF. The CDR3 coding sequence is TGTGCCAGCAGCCCGGACAGCTTC.

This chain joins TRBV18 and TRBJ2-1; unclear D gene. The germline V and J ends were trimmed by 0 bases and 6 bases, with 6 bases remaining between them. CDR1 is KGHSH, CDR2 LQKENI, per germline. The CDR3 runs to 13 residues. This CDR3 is CASSPPSFNEQFF. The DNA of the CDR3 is TGTGCCAGCTCACCACCTAGCTTCAATGAGCAGTTCTTC.

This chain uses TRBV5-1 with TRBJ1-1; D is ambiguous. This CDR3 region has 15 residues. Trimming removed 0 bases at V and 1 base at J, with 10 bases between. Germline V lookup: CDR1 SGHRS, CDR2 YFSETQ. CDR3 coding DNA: TGCGCCAGCAGCTTGGCCCTGGGAGCGAACACTGAAGCTTTCTTT. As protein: CASSLALGANTEAFF.

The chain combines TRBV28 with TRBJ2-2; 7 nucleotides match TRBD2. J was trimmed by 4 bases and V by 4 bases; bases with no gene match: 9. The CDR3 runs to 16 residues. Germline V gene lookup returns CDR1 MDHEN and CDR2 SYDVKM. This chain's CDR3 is CASSYPGREITGELFF. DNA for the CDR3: TGTGCCAGCAGTTATCCGGGGCGGGAGATCACCGGGGAGCTGTTTTTT.

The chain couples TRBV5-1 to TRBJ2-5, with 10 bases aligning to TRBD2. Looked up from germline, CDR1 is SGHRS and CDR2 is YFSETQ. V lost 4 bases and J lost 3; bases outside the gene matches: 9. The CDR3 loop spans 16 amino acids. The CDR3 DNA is TGCGCCAGCAGCATCCCACTAGCGGGGACCAAAGAGACCCAGTACTTC. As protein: CASSIPLAGTKETQYF.

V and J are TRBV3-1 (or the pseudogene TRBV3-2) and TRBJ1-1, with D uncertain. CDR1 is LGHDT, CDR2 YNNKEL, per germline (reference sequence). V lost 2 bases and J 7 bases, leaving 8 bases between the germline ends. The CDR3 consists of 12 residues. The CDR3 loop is CASSQLAGEAFF. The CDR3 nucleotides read TGTGCCAGCAGCCAACTTGCCGGTGAAGCTTTCTTT.

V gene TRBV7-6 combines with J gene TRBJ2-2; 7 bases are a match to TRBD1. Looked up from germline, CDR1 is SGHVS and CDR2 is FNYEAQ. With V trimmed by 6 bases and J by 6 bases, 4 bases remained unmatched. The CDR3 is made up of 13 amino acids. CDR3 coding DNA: TGTGCCAGCAGTCACCAGGGGGCCGGGGAGCTGTTTTTT. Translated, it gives CASSHQGAGELFF.

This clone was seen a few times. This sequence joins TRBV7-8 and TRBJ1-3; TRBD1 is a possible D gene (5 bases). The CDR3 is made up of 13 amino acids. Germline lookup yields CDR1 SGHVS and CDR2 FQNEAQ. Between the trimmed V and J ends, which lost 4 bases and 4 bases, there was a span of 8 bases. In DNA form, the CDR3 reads TGTGCCAGCAGCTCCAGGGTAGGAAACACCATATATTTT. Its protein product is CASSSRVGNTIYF.

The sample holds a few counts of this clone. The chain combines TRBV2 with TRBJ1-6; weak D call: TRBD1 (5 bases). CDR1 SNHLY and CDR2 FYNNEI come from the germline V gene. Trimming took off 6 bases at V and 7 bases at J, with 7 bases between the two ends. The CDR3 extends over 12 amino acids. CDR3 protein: CASRQDNSPLHF. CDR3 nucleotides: TGTGCCAGCAGACAGGACAATTCACCCCTCCACTTT.

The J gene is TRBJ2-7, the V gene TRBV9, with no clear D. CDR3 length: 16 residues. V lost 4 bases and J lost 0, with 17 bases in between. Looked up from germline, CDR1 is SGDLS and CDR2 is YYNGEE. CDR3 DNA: TGTGCCAGCAGCTTAGGTCATCGGTCAAGCTCCTACGAGCAGTACTTC. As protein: CASSLGHRSSSYEQYF.

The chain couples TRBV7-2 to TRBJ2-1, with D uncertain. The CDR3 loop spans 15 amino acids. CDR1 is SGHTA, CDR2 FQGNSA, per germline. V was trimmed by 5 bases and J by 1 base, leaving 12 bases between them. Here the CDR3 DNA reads TGTGCCAGCAGCCCCCGGTCCATATCCTACAATGAGCAGTTCTTC. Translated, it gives CASSPRSISYNEQFF.

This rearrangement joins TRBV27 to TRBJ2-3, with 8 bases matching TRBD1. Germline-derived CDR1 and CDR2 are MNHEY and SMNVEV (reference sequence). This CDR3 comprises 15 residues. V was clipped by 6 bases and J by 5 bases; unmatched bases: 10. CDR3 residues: CASRGPGGALDTQYF. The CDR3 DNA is TGTGCCAGCAGAGGGCCAGGGGGCGCGTTAGATACGCAGTATTTT.

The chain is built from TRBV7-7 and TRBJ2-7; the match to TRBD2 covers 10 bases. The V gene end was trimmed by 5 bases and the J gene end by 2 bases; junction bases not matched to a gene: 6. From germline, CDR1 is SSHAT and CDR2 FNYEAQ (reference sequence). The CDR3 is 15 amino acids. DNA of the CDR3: TGTGCCAGCAGCCAGGGACTAGCGAACACCTACGAGCAGTACTTC. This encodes CASSQGLANTYEQYF.

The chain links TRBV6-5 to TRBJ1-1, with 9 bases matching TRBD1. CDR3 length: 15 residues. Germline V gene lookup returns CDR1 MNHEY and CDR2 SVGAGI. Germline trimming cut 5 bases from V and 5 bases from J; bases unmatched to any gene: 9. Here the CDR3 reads CASSPGTGSKTEAFF. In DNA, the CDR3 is TGTGCCAGCAGTCCCGGGACAGGGTCAAAAACTGAAGCTTTCTTT.

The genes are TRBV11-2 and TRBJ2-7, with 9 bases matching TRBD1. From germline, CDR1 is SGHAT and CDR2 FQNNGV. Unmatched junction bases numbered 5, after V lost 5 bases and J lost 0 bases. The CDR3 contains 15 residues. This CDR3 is CASSPGQGYSYEQYF. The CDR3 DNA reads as TGTGCCAGCAGCCCGGGACAGGGATACTCCTACGAGCAGTACTTC.

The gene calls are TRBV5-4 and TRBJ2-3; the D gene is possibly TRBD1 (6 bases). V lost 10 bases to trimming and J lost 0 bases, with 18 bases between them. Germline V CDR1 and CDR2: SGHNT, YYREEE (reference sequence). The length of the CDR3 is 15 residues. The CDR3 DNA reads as TGTGCCGGGACGGGACATGCCGCGAGCACAGATACGCAGTATTTT. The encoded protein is CAGTGHAASTDTQYF. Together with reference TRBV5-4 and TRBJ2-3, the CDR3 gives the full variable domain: ETGVTQSPTHLIKTRGQQVTLRCSSQSGHNTVSWYQQALGQGPQFIFQYYREEENGRGNFPPRFSGLQFPNYSSELNVNALELDDSALYLCAGTGHAASTDTQYFGPGTRLTVL.

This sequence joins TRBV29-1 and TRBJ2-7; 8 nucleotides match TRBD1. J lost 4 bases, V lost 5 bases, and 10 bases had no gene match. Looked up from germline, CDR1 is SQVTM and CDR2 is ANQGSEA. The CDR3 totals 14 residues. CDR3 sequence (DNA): TGCAGCGTTTCGCAGAGTCAGGGGGCTTACGAGCAGTACTTC. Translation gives CSVSQSQGAYEQYF.

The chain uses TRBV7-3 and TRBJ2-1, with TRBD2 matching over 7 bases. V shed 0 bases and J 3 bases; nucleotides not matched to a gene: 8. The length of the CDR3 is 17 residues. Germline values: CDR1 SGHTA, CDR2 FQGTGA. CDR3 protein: CASSLTPSGQFYNEQFF. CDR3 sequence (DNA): TGTGCCAGCAGCTTAACGCCTAGCGGACAATTCTACAATGAGCAGTTCTTC.

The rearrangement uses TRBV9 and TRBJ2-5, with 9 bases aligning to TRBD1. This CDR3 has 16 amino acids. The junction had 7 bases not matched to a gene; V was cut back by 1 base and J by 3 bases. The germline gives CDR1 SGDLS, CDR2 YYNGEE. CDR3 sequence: CASSVLPGQGEETQYF. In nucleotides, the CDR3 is TGTGCCAGCAGCGTATTGCCGGGACAGGGAGAAGAGACCCAGTACTTC.

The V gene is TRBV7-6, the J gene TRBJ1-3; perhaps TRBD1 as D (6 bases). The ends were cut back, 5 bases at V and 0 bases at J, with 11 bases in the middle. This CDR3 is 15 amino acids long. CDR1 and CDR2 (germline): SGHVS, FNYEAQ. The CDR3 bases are TGTGCCAGCAGCCGAGCGGGGGCCTCTGGAAACACCATATATTTT. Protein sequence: CASSRAGASGNTIYF.

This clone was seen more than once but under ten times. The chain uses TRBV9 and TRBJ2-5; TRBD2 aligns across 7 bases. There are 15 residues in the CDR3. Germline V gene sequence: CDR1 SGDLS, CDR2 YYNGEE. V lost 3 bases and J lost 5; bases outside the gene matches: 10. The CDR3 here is CASSATSPPEETQYF. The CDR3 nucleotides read TGTGCCAGCAGCGCGACTAGCCCCCCGGAGGAGACCCAGTACTTC.

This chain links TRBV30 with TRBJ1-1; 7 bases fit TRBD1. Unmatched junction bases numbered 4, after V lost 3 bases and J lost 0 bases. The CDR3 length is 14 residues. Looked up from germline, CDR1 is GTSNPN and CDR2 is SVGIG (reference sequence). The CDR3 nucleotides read TGTGCCTGGAGCGCCGGGACAGTGAACACTGAAGCTTTCTTT. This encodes CAWSAGTVNTEAFF.

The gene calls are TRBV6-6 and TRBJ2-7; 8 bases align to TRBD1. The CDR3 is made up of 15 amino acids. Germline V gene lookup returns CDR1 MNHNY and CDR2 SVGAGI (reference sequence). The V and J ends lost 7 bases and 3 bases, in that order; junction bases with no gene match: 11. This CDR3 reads CASTVGQGLGYEQYF. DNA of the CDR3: TGTGCCAGCACCGTTGGACAGGGTTTAGGCTACGAGCAGTACTTC.

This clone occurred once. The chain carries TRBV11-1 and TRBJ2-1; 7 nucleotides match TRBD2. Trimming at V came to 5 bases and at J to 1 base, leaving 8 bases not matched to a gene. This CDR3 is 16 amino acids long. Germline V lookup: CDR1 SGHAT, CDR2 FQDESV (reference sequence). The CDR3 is CASSLILAMSYNEQFF. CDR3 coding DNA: TGTGCCAGCAGCCTGATACTAGCGATGTCCTACAATGAGCAGTTCTTC.

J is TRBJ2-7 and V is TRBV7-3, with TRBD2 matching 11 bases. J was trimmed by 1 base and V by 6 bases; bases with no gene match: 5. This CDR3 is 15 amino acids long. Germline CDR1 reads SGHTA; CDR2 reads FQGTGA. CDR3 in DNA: TGTGCCAGCAGTCCGGGACTAGCGGTTTCCTACGAGCAGTACTTC. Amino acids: CASSPGLAVSYEQYF. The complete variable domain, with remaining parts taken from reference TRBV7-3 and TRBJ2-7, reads GAGVSQTPSNKVTEKGKYVELRCDPISGHTALYWYRQSLGQGPEFLIYFQGTGAADDSGLPNDRFFAVRPEGSVSTLKIQRTERGDSAVYLCASSPGLAVSYEQYFGPGTRLTVT.

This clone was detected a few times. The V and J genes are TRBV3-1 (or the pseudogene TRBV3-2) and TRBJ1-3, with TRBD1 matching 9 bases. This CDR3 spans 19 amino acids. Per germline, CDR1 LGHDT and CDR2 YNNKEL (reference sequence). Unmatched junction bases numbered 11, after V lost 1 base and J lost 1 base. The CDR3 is CASSQGSPGQGTSGNTIYF. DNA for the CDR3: TGTGCCAGCAGCCAAGGATCTCCGGGACAGGGTACTTCTGGAAACACCATATATTTT.

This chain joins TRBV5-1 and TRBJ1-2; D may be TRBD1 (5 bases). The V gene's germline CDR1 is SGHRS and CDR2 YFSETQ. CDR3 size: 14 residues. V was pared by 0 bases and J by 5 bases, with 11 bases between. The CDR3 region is CASSLVGPGYGYTF. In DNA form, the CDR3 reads TGCGCCAGCAGCTTGGTGGGGCCTGGGTATGGCTACACCTTC.

CDR3 coding DNA: TGTGCCAGCAGCGTAGGGTCCGGACAAGCCTGGGCTGAAGCTTTCTTT. It translates to CASSVGSGQAWAEAFF. The chain links TRBV9 to TRBJ1-1, with a tentative D call TRBD1 (5 bases). V lost 0 bases and J 6 bases, leaving 18 bases between the germline ends. The CDR3 consists of 16 residues. Germline CDR1 reads SGDLS; CDR2 reads YYNGEE.